These T cell receptor beta chains were read from a single sample in a study of CD8+ T cells in alopecia areata. TCRdb's copy holds only in-frame clones and misses some; the assay was immunoSEQ multiplex PCR. The sample records fewer than 200,000 clones, over 50% being singletons. The starting material was CD4+ T cells sorted from blood, obtained at week 0. These receptors were taken from a human donor with alopecia areata. Each CDR3 is given with its conserved first and last residue. The order of the fields is V gene, J gene, CDR3 protein.

TRBV29-1	TRBJ1-1	CSVPPPAGPMNTEAFF
TRBV29-1	TRBJ1-3	CSVAYRGSGNTIYF
TRBV30	TRBJ1-6	CAWSEPGPSNSPLHF
TRBV29-1	TRBJ2-4	CSVERDHGAKNIQYF
TRBV19	TRBJ2-5	CASSPTGVETQYF
TRBV29-1	TRBJ2-7	CSVERFAERAYEQYF
TRBV29-1	TRBJ2-7	CSVQLAGTYEQYF
TRBV2	TRBJ2-3	CASSVTQTSTDTQYF
TRBV5-1	TRBJ2-2	CASDPGHPNTGELFF
TRBV7-9	TRBJ1-5	CASNREVNQPQHF
TRBV29-1	TRBJ1-5	CSVAQGKFQPQHF
TRBV6-6	TRBJ2-3	CASSNAFADTQYF
TRBV5-1	TRBJ2-3	CASRFGGSTDTQYF
TRBV23-1	TRBJ1-4	CASSQSRHRWQQHYGEKLFF
TRBV12-5	TRBJ1-5	CASGGQSEYSNQPQHF